This entry concerns a single TCR beta chain. Original processing methods: Cell counts per sample came from amplifying reference gene primers. The data were produced by immunoSEQ multiplex PCR, yet TCRdb's version contains in-frame clones alone and is incomplete. From that table come the V and J calls and clone size; the DNA was used to work out D and trimming. In the table there are approximately 480,000 clones, roughly 89% of which are singletons. The CDR3 consists of 19 residues. After removal of 2 bases from V and 2 bases from J, the junction contained 14 bases not matched to a gene. CDR1 and CDR2 (germline): SGHNT, YENEEA. This record comes from a study of blood T cell repertoires in COVID-19.

This chain connects TRBV11-3 to TRBJ2-4; 8 bases line up with TRBD2. This receptor was taken from a man aged 18 to 29 with COVID-19, enrolled during active disease. The sequenced sample was peripheral blood. CDR3 amino acids: CASSLREGRHRVPKNIQYF. The CDR3 DNA follows: TGTGCCAGCAGCTTACGGGAGGGGCGGCACCGGGTTCCCAAAAACATTCAGTACTTC.